The entry that follows covers one T cell receptor beta chain sequence. This record comes from a study of blood T cell repertoires in COVID-19. Study-wide context: Sources were T cells, B-cell-depleted T cells, or PBMCs; the material itself was cDNA or gDNA.

The V and J ends lost 0 bases and 4 bases respectively, with 11 bases between them. The germline gives CDR1 SGHRS, CDR2 YFSETQ. This CDR3 spans 15 amino acids. Original methodology: The authors estimated nucleated cell counts from reference gene primer amplification. Only in-frame clones appear in the TCRdb table, and some are missing; sequencing was by immunoSEQ multiplex PCR. V and J calls and clone size are those listed in that table; D and trimming were worked out from the DNA. The table records 200,000 or so clones, more than 75% of them present only once. This TCR was sampled from a man aged 50 to 59 who had recovered from COVID-19. The chain joins TRBV5-1 to TRBJ2-1, with D possibly matching TRBD2 (6 bases). Sequencing was done on a sample of peripheral blood. The CDR3 bases are TGCGCCAGCAGCTTGGCCCGGGGGATGTACAATGAGCAGTTCTTC. Amino acids: CASSLARGMYNEQFF. The variable domain in full, completed from reference TRBV5-1 and TRBJ2-1, reads KAGVTQTPRYLIKTRGQQVTLSCSPISGHRSVSWYQQTPGQGLQFLFEYFSETQRNKGNFPGRFSGRQFSNSRSEMNVSTLELGDSALYLCASSLARGMYNEQFFGPGTRLTVL.